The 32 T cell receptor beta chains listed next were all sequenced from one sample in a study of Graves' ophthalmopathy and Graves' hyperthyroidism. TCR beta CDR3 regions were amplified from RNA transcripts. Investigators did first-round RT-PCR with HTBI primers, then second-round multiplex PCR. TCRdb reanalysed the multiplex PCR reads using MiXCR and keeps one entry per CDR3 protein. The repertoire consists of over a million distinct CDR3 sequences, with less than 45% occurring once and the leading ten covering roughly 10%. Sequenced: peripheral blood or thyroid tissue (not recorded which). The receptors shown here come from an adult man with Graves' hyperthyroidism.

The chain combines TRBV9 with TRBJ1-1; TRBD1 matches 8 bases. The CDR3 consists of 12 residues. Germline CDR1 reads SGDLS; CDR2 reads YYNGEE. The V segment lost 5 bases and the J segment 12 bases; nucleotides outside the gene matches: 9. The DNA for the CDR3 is TGTGCCAGCAGTCGCGGTGGACAGGGAACTTTCTTT. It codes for CASSRGGQGTFF.

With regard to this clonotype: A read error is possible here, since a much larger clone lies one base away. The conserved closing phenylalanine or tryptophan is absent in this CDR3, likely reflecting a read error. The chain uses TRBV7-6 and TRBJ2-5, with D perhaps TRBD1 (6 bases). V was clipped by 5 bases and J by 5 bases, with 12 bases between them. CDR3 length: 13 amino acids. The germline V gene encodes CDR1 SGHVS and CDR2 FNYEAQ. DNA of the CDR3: TGTGCCAGCAGCATGATTACAGGGGAGACCCAGTACCTC. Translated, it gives CASSMITGETQYL.

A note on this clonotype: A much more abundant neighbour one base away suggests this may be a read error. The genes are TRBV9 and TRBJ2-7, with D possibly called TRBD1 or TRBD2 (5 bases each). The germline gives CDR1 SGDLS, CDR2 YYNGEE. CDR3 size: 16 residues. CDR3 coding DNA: TGTGCCAGCAGCTTAGACCAACAGTCGAGGGGCCACGATCAGTACTTC. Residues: CASSLDQQSRGHDQYF.

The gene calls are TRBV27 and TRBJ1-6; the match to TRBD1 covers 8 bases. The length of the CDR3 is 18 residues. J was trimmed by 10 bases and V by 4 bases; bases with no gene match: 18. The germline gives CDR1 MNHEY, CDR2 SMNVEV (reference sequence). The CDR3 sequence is CASSSSSLILDRESPLHF. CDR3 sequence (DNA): TGTGCCAGCAGTTCCTCATCCCTGATCTTGGACAGGGAGTCACCCCTCCACTTT.

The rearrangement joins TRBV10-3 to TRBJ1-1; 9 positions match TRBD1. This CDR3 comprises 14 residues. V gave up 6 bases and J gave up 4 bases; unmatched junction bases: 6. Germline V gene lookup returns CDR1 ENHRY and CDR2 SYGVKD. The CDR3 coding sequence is TGTGCCATCAGGGGACAGGGCCGCACCACTGAAGCTTTCTTT. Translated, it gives CAIRGQGRTTEAFF.

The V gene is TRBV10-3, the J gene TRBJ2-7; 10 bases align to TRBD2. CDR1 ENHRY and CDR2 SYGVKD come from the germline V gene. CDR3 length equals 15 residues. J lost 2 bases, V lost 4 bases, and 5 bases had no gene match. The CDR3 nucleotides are TGTGCCATCAGTGCATCTAGCGGGGGAGCCTACGAGCAGTACTTC. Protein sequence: CAISASSGGAYEQYF.

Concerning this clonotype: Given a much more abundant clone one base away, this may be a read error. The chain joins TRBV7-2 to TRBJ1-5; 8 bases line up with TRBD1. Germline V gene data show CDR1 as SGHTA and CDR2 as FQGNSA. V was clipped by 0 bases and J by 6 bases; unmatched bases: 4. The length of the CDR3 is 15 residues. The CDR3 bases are TGTGCCAGCAGCTTAGCGTCAGGGGGCGGTCAGCCCCAGCATTTT. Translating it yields CASSLASGGGQPQHF.

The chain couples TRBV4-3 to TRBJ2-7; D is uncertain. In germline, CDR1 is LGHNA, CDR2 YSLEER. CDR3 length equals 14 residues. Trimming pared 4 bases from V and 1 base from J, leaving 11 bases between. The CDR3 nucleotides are TGCGCCAGCAGCCCAAGATCCGATTCCTACGAGCAGTACTTC. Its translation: CASSPRSDSYEQYF.

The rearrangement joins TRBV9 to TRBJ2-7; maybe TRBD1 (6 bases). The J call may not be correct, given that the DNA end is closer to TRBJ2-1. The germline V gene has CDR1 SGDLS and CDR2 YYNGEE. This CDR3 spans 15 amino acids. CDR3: CASSVGDTASYEQFF. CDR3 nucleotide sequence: TGTGCCAGCAGCGTAGGGGACACCGCCTCCTACGAGCAGTTCTTC.

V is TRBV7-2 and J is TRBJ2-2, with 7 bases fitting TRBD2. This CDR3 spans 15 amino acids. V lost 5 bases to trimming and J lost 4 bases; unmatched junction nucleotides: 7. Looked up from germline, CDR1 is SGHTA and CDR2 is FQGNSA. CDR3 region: CASSPIWGGTGELFF. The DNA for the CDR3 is TGTGCCAGCAGCCCCATCTGGGGGGGCACCGGGGAGCTGTTTTTT.

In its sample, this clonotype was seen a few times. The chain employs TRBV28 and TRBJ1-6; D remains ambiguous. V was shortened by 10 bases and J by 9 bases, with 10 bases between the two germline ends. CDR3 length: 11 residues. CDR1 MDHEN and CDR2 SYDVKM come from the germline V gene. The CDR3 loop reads CATENGSPLHF. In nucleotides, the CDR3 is TGTGCCACCGAGAACGGTTCACCCCTCCACTTT.

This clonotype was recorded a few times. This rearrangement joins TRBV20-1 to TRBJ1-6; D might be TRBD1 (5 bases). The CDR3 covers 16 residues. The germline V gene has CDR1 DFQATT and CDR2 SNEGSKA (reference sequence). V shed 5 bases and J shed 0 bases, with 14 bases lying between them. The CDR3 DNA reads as TGCAGTGCTCGCATAAGGGGAAGCTCCTATAATTCACCCCTCCACTTT. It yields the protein CSARIRGSSYNSPLHF.

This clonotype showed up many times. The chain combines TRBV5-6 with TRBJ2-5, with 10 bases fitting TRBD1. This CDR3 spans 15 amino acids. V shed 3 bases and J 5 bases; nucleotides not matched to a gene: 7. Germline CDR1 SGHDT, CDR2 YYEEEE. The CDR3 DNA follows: TGTGCCAGCAGCTCCGGGGACAGGGGACGGGAGACCCAGTACTTC. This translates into CASSSGDRGRETQYF.

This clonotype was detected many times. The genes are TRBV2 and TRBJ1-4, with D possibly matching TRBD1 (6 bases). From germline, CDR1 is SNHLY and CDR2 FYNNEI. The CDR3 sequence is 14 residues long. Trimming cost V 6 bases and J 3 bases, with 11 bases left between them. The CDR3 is CASRQGRANEKLFF. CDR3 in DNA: TGTGCCAGCAGACAGGGAAGGGCTAATGAAAAACTGTTTTTT.

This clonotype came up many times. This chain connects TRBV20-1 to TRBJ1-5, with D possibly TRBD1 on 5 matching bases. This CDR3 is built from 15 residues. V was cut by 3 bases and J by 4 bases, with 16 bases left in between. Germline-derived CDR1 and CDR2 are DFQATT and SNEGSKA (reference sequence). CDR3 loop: CSARYPIGENQPQHF. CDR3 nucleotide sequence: TGCAGTGCTAGGTATCCTATAGGGGAGAATCAGCCCCAGCATTTT.

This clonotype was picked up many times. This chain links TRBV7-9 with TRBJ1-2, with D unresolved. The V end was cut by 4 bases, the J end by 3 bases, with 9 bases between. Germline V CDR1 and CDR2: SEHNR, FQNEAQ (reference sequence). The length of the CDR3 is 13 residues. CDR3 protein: CASSSGVYYGYTF. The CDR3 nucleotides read TGTGCCAGCAGCTCCGGAGTTTACTATGGCTACACCTTC.

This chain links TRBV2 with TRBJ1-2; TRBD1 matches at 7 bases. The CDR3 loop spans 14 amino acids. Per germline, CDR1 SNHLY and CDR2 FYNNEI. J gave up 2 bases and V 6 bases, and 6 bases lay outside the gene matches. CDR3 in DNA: TGTGCCAGCAGAGGGAGGGACAGAAACTATGGCTACACCTTC. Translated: CASRGRDRNYGYTF.

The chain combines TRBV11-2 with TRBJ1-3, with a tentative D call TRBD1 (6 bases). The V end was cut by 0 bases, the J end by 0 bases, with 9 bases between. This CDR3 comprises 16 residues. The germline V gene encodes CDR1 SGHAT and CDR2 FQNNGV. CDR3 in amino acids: CASSLEGHRSGNTIYF. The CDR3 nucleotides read TGTGCCAGCAGCTTAGAGGGACATCGCTCTGGAAACACCATATATTTT.

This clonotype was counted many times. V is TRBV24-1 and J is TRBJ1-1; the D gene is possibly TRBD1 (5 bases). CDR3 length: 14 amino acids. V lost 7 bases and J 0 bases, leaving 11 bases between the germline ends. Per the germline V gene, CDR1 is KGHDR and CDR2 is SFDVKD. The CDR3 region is CATRSRGVNTEAFF. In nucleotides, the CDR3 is TGTGCCACCAGATCCCGAGGGGTGAACACTGAAGCTTTCTTT.

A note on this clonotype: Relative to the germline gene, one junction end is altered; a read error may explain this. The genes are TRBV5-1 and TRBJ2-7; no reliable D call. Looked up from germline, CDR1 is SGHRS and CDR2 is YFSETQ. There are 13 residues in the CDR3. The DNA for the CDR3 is TGCGCCAGCAGCTTGGACAGTTCCTACGAGCGGTACTTC. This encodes CASSLDSSYERYF.

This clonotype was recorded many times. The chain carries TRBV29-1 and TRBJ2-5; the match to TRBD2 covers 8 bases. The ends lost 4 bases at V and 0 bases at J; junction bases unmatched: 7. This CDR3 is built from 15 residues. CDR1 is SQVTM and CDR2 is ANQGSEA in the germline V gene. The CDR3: CSVVSSGGHQETQYF. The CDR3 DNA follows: TGCAGCGTTGTGTCGAGCGGGGGACACCAAGAGACCCAGTACTTC.

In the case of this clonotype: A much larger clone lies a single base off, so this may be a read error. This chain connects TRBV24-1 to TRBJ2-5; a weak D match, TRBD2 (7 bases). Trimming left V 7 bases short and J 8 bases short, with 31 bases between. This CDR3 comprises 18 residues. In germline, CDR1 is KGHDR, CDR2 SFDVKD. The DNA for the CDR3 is TGTGCCACCAGCGTTACCTCGGTAGGGGGGGCCCGCCGGGATACCCAGTACTTC. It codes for CATSVTSVGGARRDTQYF.

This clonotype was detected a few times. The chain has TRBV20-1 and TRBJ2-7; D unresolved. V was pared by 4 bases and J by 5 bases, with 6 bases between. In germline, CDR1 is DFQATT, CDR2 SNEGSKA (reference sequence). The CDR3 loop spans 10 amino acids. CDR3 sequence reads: CSAIRNEQYF. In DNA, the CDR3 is TGCAGTGCTATCCGGAACGAGCAGTACTTC.

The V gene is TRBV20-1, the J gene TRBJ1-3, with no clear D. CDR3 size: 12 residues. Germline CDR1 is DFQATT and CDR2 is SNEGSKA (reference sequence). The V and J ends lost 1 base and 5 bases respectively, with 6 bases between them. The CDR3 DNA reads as TGCAGTGCTAGAGTTGACCGAAACACCATATATTTT. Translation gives CSARVDRNTIYF.

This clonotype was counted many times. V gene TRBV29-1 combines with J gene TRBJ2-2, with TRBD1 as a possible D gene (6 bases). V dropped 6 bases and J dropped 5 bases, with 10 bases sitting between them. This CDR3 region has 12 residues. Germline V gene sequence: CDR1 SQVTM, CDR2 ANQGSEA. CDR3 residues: CSVNRETGELFF. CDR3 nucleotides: TGCAGCGTAAACAGGGAAACCGGGGAGCTGTTTTTT.

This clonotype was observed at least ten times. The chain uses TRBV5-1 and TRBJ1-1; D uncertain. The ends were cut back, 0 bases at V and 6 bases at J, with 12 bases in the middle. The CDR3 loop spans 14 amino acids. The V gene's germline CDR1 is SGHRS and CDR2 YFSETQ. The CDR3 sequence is CASSLELGWAEAFF. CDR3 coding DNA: TGCGCCAGCAGCTTGGAGTTGGGTTGGGCTGAAGCTTTCTTT.

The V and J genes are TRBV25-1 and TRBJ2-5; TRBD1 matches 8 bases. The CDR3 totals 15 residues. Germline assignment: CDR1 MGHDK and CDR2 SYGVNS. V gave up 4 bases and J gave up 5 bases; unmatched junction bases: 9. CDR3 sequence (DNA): TGTGCCAGCAGTGCCCCGACAGGGGCGCGGGAGACCCAGTACTTC. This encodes CASSAPTGARETQYF.

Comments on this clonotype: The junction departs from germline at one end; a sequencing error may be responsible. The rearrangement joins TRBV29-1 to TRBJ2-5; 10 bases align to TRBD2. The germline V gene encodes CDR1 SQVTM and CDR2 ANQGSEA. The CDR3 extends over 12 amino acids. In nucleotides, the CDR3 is TGCAGCGTTGCCGCGACAGGGCTAGCGGGAGCATTC. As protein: CSVAATGLAGAF.

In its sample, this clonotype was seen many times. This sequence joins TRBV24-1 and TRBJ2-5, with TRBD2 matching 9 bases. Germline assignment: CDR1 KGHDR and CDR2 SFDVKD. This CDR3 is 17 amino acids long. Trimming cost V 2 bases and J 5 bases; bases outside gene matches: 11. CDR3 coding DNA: TGTGCCACCAGTGATTCTACCGGGACTAGCCCATGGGAGACCCAGTACTTC. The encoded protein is CATSDSTGTSPWETQYF.

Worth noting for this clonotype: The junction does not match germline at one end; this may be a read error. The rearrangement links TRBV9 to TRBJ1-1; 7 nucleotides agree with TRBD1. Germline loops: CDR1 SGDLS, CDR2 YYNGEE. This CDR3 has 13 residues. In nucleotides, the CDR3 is TGTGCCAGCAGCGCAGGGGGTGGAGCTGAGGCTTTCTTT. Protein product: CASSAGGGAEAFF.

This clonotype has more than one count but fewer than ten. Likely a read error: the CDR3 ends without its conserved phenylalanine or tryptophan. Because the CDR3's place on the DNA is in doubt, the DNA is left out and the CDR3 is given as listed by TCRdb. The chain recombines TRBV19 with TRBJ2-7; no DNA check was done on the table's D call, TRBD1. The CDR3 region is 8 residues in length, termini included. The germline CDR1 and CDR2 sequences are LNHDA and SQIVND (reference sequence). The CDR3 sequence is CASSTYRT.

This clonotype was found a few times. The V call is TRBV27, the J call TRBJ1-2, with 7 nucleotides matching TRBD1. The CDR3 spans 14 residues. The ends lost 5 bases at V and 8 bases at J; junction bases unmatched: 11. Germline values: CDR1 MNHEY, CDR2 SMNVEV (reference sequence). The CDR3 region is CASSRRGLVEGYTF. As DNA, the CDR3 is TGTGCCAGCAGTCGCAGGGGGTTGGTAGAAGGCTACACCTTC.